The 20 T cell receptor beta chains given below trace back to one sample, sequenced in a study of T cells in lung cancer brain metastases. Assay used: immunoSEQ multiplex PCR; TCRdb lists only in-frame clones, some missing. The sample comprises about 1,000 clones, around 89% of which are singletons, and under 6% rests with the top ten. Sequenced: tumor tissue from a brain metastasis. All receptors derive from a woman between 40 and 50 years old with non-small cell lung cancer that had spread to the brain.

The chain has TRBV5-1 and TRBJ2-1; 7 bases align to TRBD1. Germline V gene data show CDR1 as SGHRS and CDR2 as YFSETQ. This CDR3 comprises 14 residues. After removal of 0 bases from V and 7 bases from J, the junction contained 4 bases not matched to a gene. CDR3 residues: CASSLALQGNEQFF. The CDR3 coding sequence is TGCGCCAGCAGCTTGGCCTTACAGGGGAATGAGCAGTTCTTC.

The rearrangement links TRBV10-3 to TRBJ2-1; 7 bases match TRBD2. The germline CDR1 and CDR2 sequences are ENHRY and SYGVKD. The CDR3 is 11 residues long. The J segment lost 10 bases and the V segment lost 6 bases, leaving 3 bases of the junction unmatched. CDR3 region: CAISGTNEQFF. The DNA for the CDR3 is TGTGCCATCAGCGGGACTAACGAGCAGTTCTTC.

The chain carries TRBV29-1 and TRBJ2-4; D not certain. CDR1 is SQVTM, CDR2 ANQGSEA, per germline. Trimming removed 6 bases at V and 4 bases at J, with 7 bases between. The CDR3 consists of 11 residues. The CDR3 DNA is TGCAGCGTCGACACGAAAAACATTCAGTACTTC. This gives the protein CSVDTKNIQYF.

This clone was picked up one time. The V gene is TRBV15, the J gene TRBJ1-1; D not resolved. Germline lookup yields CDR1 LNHNV and CDR2 YYDKDF (reference sequence). This CDR3 has 15 amino acids. V lost 0 bases, J lost 0 bases, and 8 bases lay in between. CDR3 in DNA: TGTGCCACCAGCAGAGATCCAGGCGTGAACACTGAAGCTTTCTTT. This translates into CATSRDPGVNTEAFF.

The chain couples TRBV4-1 to TRBJ2-7; maybe TRBD2 (5 bases). The CDR3 is 15 residues long. Germline V gives CDR1 MGHRA, CDR2 YSYEKL. Deletions cut 0 bases from V and 2 bases from J, with 11 bases between. In DNA form, the CDR3 reads TGCGCCAGCAGCCAAGAGGGAGATGGCCCCTACGAGCAGTACTTC. Translating it yields CASSQEGDGPYEQYF.

Note on this clone: Since no conserved phenylalanine or tryptophan closes the CDR3, a read error is the likely cause. The DNA is omitted, as the CDR3 cannot be located on it reliably, and the CDR3 follows TCRdb's listing. This rearrangement joins TRBV2 to TRBJ1-1. The germline gives CDR1 SNHLY, CDR2 FYNNEI. The length of the CDR3 is 8 amino acids, counting both ends. CDR3 region: CASRAGLE.

This chain joins TRBV5-1 and TRBJ1-3; D call uncertain. The V gene lost 5 bases and the J gene lost 2 bases, with 8 bases spanning the gap. This CDR3 comprises 13 residues. The V gene's germline CDR1 is SGHRS and CDR2 YFSETQ. The CDR3 region has the DNA TGCGCCAGCAGTCAGGAAACTGGAAACACCATATATTTT. As protein: CASSQETGNTIYF.

The chain combines TRBV6-6 with TRBJ1-1; weak D call: TRBD1 (6 bases). This CDR3 is built from 14 residues. V was cut by 6 bases and J by 5 bases, with 16 bases left in between. Looked up from germline, CDR1 is MNHNY and CDR2 is SVGAGI (reference sequence). In DNA, the CDR3 is TGTGCCAGCAGACCCCCGGGGGCGAAGACTGAAGCTTTCTTT. It yields the protein CASRPPGAKTEAFF.

This sequence joins TRBV4-1 and TRBJ1-4, with D maybe TRBD1 (6 bases). The CDR3 is 15 residues long. Germline CDR1 reads MGHRA; CDR2 reads YSYEKL. V lost 3 bases and J 6 bases, leaving 14 bases between the germline ends. Written as DNA, the CDR3 is TGCGCCAGCAGCCATAGACAGGCCCCGGATGAAAAACTGTTTTTT. This translates into CASSHRQAPDEKLFF.

The V gene is TRBV2, the J gene TRBJ2-1; 9 bases are a match to TRBD1. The CDR3 has 16 amino acids. The junction had 13 bases not matched to a gene; V was cut back by 7 bases and J by 6 bases. Germline lookup yields CDR1 SNHLY and CDR2 FYNNEI. Here the CDR3 reads CASTQLPGQGPNEQFF. CDR3 sequence (DNA): TGTGCCAGCACCCAGCTTCCGGGACAGGGACCCAATGAGCAGTTCTTC.

This sequence joins TRBV6-6 and TRBJ2-3; 9 bases are a match to TRBD2. CDR1 is MNHNY and CDR2 is SVGAGI in the germline V gene (reference sequence). Germline trimming cut 0 bases from V and 2 bases from J; bases unmatched to any gene: 3. This CDR3 is 16 amino acids long. The CDR3 bases are TGTGCCAGCAGTTACTCCGGGACTAGCCACACAGATACGCAGTATTTT. This gives the protein CASSYSGTSHTDTQYF.

The rearrangement links TRBV5-1 to TRBJ2-2; TRBD2 might be the D (7 bases). The germline V gene encodes CDR1 SGHRS and CDR2 YFSETQ. The CDR3 runs 15 residues. Trimming cost V 4 bases and J 4 bases, with 14 bases left between them. Written as DNA, the CDR3 is TGCGCCAGCAGCCGGGGGGCCGCGGGCACCGGGGAGCTGTTTTTT. Its protein is CASSRGAAGTGELFF.

A remark on this clone: The junction differs from germline at one of its ends, possibly a read error. The chain is built from TRBV2 and TRBJ1-6; 10 nucleotides match TRBD1. In germline, CDR1 is SNHLY, CDR2 FYNNEI. There are 16 residues in the CDR3. CDR3 sequence reads: CASSGQGARRNSPLYF. The CDR3 nucleotides are TGTGCCAGCAGTGGACAGGGGGCGCGTCGGAATTCACCCCTCTACTTT.

V and J are TRBV4-1 and TRBJ2-7, with 11 bases aligning to TRBD2. Germline V lookup: CDR1 MGHRA, CDR2 YSYEKL. CDR3 length: 16 amino acids. Trimming removed 3 bases from V and 5 bases from J; junction bases left unmatched: 9. CDR3 loop: CASSHGEGLAADEQYF. In DNA form, the CDR3 reads TGCGCCAGCAGCCACGGCGAGGGACTAGCGGCGGACGAGCAGTACTTC.

V usage is TRBV5-1 and J usage is TRBJ2-5; D is possibly TRBD1 (6 bases). The tail of the sequence fits TRBJ2-7 better, so the J call may be wrong. Germline loops: CDR1 SGHRS, CDR2 YFSETQ. The CDR3 sequence is 13 residues long. CDR3 protein: CASSASGDYEQYF. CDR3 DNA sequence: TGCGCCAGCAGCGCCTCAGGGGACTACGAGCAGTACTTC.

The chain links TRBV27 to TRBJ2-7; possibly TRBD1 for D (5 bases). The CDR3 has 12 amino acids. Looked up from germline, CDR1 is MNHEY and CDR2 is SMNVEV (reference sequence). Between the trimmed V and J ends, which lost 6 bases and 5 bases, there was a span of 11 bases. The CDR3 protein is CASSSTAHEQYF. Written as DNA, the CDR3 is TGTGCCAGCAGCTCGACAGCCCACGAGCAGTACTTC.

The genes are TRBV28 and TRBJ1-2; D call uncertain. The CDR3 has 12 residues. The V end lost 6 bases, the J end lost 12 bases, and 17 bases lay between the germline ends. Per germline, CDR1 MDHEN and CDR2 SYDVKM. CDR3 residues: CASSRRVESDTF. CDR3 nucleotide sequence: TGTGCCAGCAGCCGGAGGGTGGAGAGCGACACCTTC.

The V and J genes are TRBV7-9 and TRBJ2-1, with D perhaps TRBD1 (5 bases). Germline V gene lookup returns CDR1 SEHNR and CDR2 FQNEAQ (reference sequence). V was trimmed by 4 bases and J by 6 bases, leaving 16 bases between them. The CDR3 loop spans 15 amino acids. DNA for the CDR3: TGTGCCAGCAGCTCCTGGACACAAAACTCCAATGAGCAGTTCTTC. The encoded protein is CASSSWTQNSNEQFF.

The CDR3 region is CASSSDSNTEAFF. The CDR3 DNA sequence: TGTGCCAGCAGTTCGGACAGCAACACTGAAGCTTTCTTT. The V and J genes are TRBV7-6 and TRBJ1-1; possible D gene TRBD1, 6 bases. The V gene's germline CDR1 is SGHVS and CDR2 FNYEAQ. The CDR3 is 13 amino acids. Deletions cut 6 bases from V and 2 bases from J, with 10 bases between.

The rearrangement joins TRBV6-1 to TRBJ2-3; TRBD1 is a possible D gene (6 bases). Trimming stripped 2 bases from V and 11 bases from J, with 14 bases between. The CDR3 spans 13 residues. Germline V gives CDR1 MNHNS, CDR2 SASEGT. CDR3 DNA: TGTGCCAGCAGTGAATGGGGCCCGGGACAGCAGTATTTT. Residues: CASSEWGPGQQYF.